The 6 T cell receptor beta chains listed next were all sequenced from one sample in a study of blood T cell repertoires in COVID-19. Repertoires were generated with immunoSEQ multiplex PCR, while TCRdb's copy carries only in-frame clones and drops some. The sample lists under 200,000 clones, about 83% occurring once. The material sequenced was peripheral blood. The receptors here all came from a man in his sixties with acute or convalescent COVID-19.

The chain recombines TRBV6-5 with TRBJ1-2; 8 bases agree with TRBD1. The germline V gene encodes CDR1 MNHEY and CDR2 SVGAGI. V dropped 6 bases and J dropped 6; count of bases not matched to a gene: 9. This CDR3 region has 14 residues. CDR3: CASRPPAGGDGYTF. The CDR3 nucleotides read TGTGCCAGCAGGCCCCCGGCAGGGGGCGATGGCTACACCTTC.

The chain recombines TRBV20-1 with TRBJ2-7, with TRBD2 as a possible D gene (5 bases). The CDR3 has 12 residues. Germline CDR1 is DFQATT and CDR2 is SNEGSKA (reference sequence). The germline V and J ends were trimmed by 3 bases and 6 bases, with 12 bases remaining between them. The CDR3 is CSASKRAGEQYF. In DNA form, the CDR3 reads TGCAGTGCTAGTAAAAGGGCGGGCGAGCAGTACTTC.

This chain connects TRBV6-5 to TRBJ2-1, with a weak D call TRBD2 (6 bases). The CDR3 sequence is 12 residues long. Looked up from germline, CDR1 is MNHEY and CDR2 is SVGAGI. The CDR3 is CVGGASYNEQFF. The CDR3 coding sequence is TGTGTCGGAGGGGCTTCCTACAATGAGCAGTTCTTC.

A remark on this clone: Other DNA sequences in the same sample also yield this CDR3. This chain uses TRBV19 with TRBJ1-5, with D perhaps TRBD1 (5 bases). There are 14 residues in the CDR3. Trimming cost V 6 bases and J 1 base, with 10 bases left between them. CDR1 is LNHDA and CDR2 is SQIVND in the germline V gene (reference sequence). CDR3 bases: TGTGCCAGTAGCTCTCAGGGAAGCAATCAGCCCCAGCATTTT. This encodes CASSSQGSNQPQHF.

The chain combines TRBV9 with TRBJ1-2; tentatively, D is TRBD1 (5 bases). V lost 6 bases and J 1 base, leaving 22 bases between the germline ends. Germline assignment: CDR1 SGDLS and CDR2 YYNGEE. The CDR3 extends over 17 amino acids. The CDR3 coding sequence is TGTGCCAGCACCCAGGGAGGGGTCCCCTCGCGTAACTATGGCTACACCTTC. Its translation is CASTQGGVPSRNYGYTF.

DNA of the CDR3: TGTGCCAGCAGCTTAGAAGAAACGGAGTATAACTATGGCTACACCTTC. Its protein product is CASSLEETEYNYGYTF. V gene TRBV7-9 combines with J gene TRBJ1-2, with unresolved D. Germline loops: CDR1 SEHNR, CDR2 FQNEAQ (reference sequence). This CDR3 has 16 amino acids. The ends were cut back, 1 base at V and 1 base at J, with 13 bases in the middle.